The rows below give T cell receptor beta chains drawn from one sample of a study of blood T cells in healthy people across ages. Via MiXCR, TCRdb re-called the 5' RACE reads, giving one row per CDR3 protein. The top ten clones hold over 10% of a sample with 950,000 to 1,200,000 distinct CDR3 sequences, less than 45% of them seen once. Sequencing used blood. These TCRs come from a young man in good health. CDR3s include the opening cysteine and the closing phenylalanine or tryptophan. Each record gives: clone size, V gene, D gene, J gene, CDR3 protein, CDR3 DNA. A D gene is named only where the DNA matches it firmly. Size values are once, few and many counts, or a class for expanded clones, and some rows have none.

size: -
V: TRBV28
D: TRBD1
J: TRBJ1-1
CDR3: CASNSPRDRVRVAFF
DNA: TGTGCCAGCAATTCCCCCCGGGACAGGGTTAGAGTAGCTTTCTTT

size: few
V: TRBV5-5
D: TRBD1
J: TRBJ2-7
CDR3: CASSLAETGGFYEQYF
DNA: TGTGCCAGCAGCTTGGCCGAGACAGGGGGCTTCTACGAGCAGTACTTC

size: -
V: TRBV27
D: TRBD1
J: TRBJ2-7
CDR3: CASSSRTGPTYEQYF
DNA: TGTGCCAGCAGTTCCAGGACAGGGCCGACCTACGAGCAGTACTTC

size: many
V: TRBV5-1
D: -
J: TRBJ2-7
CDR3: CASSSWLRAFYEQYF
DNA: TGCGCCAGCAGCTCCTGGCTTAGGGCTTTCTACGAGCAGTACTTC

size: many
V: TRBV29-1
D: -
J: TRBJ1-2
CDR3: CSVETENYGYTF
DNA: TGCAGCGTCGAAACAGAGAACTATGGCTACACCTTC

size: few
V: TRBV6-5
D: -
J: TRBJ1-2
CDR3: CASSNFLNYGYTF
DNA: TGTGCCAGCAGCAACTTCCTAAACTATGGCTACACCTTC

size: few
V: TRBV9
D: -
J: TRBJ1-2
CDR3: CASSVDRWDYGYTF
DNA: TGTGCCAGCAGCGTAGACAGGTGGGATTATGGCTACACCTTC

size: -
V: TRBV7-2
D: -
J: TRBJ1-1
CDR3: CASSLVPGLRAEAFF
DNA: TGTGCCAGCAGCTTAGTCCCGGGGTTGAGGGCTGAAGCTTTCTTT

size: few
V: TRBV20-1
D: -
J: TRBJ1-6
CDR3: CSATKGFGNSPLHF
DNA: TGCAGTGCTACCAAGGGATTTGGGAATTCACCCCTCCACTTT

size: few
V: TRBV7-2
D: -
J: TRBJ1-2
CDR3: CASSLEKPYGYTF
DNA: TGTGCCAGCAGCTTAGAGAAACCCTATGGCTACACCTTC

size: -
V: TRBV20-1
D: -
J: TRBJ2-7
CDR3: CSAGGGLNEQYF
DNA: TGCAGTGCTGGGGGGGGGCTCAACGAGCAGTACTTC

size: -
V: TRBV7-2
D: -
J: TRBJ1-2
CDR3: CASSSYAVQENGYTF
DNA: TGTGCCAGCAGCTCCTACGCCGTACAGGAGAATGGCTACACCTTC

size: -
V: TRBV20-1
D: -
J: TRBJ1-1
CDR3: CSASSGYTEAFF
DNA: TGCAGTGCTAGCTCAGGGTACACTGAAGCTTTCTTT

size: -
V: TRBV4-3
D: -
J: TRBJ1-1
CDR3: CASSQAARDESTEAFF
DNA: TGCGCCAGCAGCCAAGCCGCCAGGGATGAGAGCACTGAAGCTTTCTTT

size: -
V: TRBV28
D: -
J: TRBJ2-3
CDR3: CANSSVRYTQYF
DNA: TGTGCCAACAGTTCCGTACGGTATACGCAGTATTTT

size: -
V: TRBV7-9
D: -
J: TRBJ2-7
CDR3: CASSLLDTLREQYF
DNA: TGTGCCAGCAGCTTACTCGACACCCTCCGGGAGCAGTACTTC

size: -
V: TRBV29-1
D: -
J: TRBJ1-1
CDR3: CSVEEGQDTEAFF
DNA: TGCAGCGTTGAAGAGGGTCAGGACACTGAAGCTTTCTTT

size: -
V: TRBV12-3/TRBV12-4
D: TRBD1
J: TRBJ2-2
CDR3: CASSLDTGGPGELLF
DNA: TGTGCCAGCAGTCTCGATACAGGGGGCCCCGGGGAGCTGTTGTTT

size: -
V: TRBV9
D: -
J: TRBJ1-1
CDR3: CASGREHSEAFF
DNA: TGTGCCAGCGGGAGGGAGCACAGTGAAGCTTTCTTT

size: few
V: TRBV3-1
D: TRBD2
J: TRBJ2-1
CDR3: CASSRPTGTSNEQFF
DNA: TGTGCCAGCAGCCGACCAACCGGGACTAGCAATGAGCAGTTCTTC

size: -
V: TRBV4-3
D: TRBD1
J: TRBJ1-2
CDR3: CASSQAPRQGSFNSYTF
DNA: TGCGCCAGCAGCCAAGCTCCAAGACAGGGGTCGTTTAACAGCTACACCTTC

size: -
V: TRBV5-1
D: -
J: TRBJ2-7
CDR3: CASRIRDGGPYEQYF
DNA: TGCGCCAGCCGGATAAGGGACGGCGGGCCCTACGAGCAGTACTTC

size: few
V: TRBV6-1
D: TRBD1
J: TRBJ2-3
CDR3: CASNIPGQGSGTQYF
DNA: TGTGCCAGCAACATACCGGGACAGGGAAGCGGTACGCAGTATTTT

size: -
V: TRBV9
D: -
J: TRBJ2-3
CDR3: CASSVGAITDTQYF
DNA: TGTGCCAGCAGCGTAGGGGCTATCACAGATACGCAGTATTTT

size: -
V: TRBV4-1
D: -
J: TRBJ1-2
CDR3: CASSDRTYYGYTF
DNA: TGCGCCAGCAGCGACAGGACCTACTATGGCTACACCTTC

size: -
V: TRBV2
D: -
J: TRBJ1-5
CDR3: CASRPDYTKGIRSNQPQHF
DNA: TGTGCCAGCAGGCCGGATTATACCAAAGGGATTCGTAGCAATCAGCCCCAGCATTTT

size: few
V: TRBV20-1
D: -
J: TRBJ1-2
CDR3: CSAREDRLLGYTF
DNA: TGCAGTGCTAGAGAGGACCGGCTCTTGGGCTACACCTTC

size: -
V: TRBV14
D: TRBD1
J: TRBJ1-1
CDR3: CASSQGLGQGHPEAFF
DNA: TGTGCCAGCAGCCAAGGACTGGGACAGGGGCATCCTGAAGCTTTCTTT

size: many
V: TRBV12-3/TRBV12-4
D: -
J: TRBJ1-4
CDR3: CASSFAGATNEKLFF
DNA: TGTGCCAGCAGTTTTGCCGGTGCAACTAATGAAAAACTGTTTTTT

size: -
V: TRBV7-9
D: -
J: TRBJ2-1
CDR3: CASSLELRGSSYIEQFF
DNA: TGTGCCAGCAGCTTAGAGTTGAGGGGGAGCTCCTACATTGAGCAGTTCTTC

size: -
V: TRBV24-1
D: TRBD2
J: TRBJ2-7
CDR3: CATSDPASGQNEQYF
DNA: TGTGCCACCAGTGATCCGGCTAGCGGACAAAATGAGCAGTACTTC

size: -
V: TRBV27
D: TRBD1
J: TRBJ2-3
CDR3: CASSPTTTGLSTDTQYF
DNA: TGTGCCAGCAGTCCAACTACGACAGGGTTGAGCACAGATACGCAGTATTTT

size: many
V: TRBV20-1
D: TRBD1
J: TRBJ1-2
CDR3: CSARPLGQDYGYTF
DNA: TGCAGTGCTAGACCTCTTGGACAGGACTATGGCTACACCTTC

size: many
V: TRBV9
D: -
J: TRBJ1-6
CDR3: CASSVNGPAYNSPLHF
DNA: TGTGCCAGCAGCGTAAATGGACCGGCCTATAATTCACCCCTCCACTTT

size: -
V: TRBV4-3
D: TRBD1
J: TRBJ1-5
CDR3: CASAPDRGNQPQHF
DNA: TGCGCCAGCGCACCAGACAGGGGCAATCAGCCCCAGCATTTT

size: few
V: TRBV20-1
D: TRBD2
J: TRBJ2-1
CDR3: CSAIVWTSGGAYRGNEQFF
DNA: TGCAGTGCCATAGTGTGGACTAGCGGGGGGGCGTACCGTGGGAATGAGCAGTTCTTC

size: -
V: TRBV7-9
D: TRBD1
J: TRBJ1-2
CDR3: CASSERRGGVYGYTF
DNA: TGTGCCAGCAGCGAACGAAGAGGGGGCGTCTATGGCTACACCTTC

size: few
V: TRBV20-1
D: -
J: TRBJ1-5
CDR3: CSASRGQGLMSNQPQHF
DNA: TGCAGTGCTAGTCGGGGGCAGGGGCTTATGAGCAATCAGCCCCAGCATTTT

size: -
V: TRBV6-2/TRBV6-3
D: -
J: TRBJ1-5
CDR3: CASSYRGPSPQHF
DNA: TGTGCCAGCAGTTACCGGGGTCCCTCGCCCCAGCATTTT

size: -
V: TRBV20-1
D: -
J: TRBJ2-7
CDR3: CSARGFDEQYF
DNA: TGCAGTGCTAGAGGGTTCGATGAGCAGTACTTC

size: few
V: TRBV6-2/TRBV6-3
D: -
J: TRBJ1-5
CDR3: CASKAQLNQPQHF
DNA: TGTGCCAGCAAGGCACAGCTCAATCAGCCCCAGCATTTT

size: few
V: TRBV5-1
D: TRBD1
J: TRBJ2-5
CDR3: CASSPFGTGVQETQYF
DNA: TGCGCCAGCAGTCCTTTTGGGACAGGAGTGCAAGAGACCCAGTACTTC

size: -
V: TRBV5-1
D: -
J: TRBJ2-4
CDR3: CASSSGLGATKNIQYF
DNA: TGCGCCAGCAGCTCCGGGCTCGGGGCGACCAAAAACATTCAGTACTTC

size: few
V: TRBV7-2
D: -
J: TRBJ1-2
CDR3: CASSQPRPGYTF
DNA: TGTGCCAGCAGCCAACCCAGGCCTGGCTACACCTTC

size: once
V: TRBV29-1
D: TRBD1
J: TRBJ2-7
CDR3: CSVEGSPGQPYNEQYF
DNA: TGCAGCGTTGAAGGTTCACCGGGACAGCCTTACAATGAGCAGTACTTC

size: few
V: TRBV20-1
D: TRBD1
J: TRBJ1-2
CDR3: CSANIHRQGNYGYTF
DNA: TGCAGTGCTAATATTCACCGACAGGGAAACTATGGCTACACCTTC

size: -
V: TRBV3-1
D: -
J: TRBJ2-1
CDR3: CASRWGVVQFF
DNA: TGTGCCAGCAGATGGGGGGTGGTGCAGTTCTTC

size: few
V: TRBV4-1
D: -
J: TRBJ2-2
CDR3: CASSQDPLTGELFF
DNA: TGCGCCAGCAGCCAGGATCCCCTTACCGGGGAGCTGTTTTTT

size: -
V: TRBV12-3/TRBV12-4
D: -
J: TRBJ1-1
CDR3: CASTSRTANTEAFF
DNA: TGTGCCAGCACCTCAAGGACAGCGAACACTGAAGCTTTTTTT

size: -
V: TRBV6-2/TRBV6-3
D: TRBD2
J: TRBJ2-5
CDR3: CASSYSPSGYQETQYF
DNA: TGTGCCAGCAGTTACTCGCCTAGCGGCTACCAAGAGACCCAGTACTTC

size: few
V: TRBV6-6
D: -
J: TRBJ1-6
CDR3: CASSHLPGRTYSPLHF
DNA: TGTGCCAGCAGCCACCTCCCGGGCAGAACGTATTCACCCCTCCACTTT

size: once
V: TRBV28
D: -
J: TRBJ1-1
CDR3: CASSRERAEAFF
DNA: TGTGCCAGCAGCCGCGAGAGGGCTGAAGCTTTCTTT

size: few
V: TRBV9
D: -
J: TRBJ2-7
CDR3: CASRRGNEQYF
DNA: TGTGCTTCGAGGAGGGGAAATGAGCAGTACTTC